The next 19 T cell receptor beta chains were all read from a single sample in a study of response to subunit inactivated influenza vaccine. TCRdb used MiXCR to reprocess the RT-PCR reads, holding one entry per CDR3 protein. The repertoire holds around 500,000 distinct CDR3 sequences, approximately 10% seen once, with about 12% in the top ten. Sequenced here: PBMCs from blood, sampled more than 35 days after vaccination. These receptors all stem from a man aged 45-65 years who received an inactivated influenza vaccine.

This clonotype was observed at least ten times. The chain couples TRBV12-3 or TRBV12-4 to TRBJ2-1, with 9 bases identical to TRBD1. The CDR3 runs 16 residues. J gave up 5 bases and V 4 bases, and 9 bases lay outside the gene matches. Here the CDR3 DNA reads TGTGCCAGCAGTTCCATGGACAGGGGAATAAACAATGAGCAGTTCTTC. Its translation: CASSSMDRGINNEQFF.

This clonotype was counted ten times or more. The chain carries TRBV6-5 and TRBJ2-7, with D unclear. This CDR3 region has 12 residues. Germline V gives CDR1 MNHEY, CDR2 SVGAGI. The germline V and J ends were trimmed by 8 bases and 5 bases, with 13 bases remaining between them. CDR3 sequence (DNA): TGTGCCAGCCACCACCGGCGAGACGAGCAGTACTTC. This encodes CASHHRRDEQYF.

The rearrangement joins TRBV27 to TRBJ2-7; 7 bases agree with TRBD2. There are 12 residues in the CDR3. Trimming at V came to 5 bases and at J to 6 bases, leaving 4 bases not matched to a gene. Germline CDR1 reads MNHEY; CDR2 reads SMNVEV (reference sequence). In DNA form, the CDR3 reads TGTGCCAGCAGTCAAGGACTAGGCGAGCAGTACTTC. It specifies CASSQGLGEQYF.

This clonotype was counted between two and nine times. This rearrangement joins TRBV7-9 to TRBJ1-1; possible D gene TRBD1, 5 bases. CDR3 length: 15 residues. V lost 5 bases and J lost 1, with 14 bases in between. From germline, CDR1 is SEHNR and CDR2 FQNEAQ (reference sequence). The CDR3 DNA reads TGTGCCAGCAGCCGTGCGGGACGGCAGAACACTGAAGCTTTCTTT. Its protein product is CASSRAGRQNTEAFF.

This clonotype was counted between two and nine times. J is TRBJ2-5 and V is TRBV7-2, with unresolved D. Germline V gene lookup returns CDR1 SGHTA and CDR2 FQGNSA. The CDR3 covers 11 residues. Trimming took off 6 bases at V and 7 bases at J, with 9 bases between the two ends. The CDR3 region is CASRSSRTQYF. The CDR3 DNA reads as TGTGCCAGCAGGTCGAGTAGGACCCAGTACTTC.

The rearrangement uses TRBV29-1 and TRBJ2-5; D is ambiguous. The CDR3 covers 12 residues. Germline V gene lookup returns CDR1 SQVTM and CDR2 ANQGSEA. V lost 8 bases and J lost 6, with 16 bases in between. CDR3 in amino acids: CSLGTAPQTQYF. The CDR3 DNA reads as TGCAGCCTCGGAACAGCCCCTCAGACCCAGTACTTC.

The CDR3 spells CASSLGDILSGELFF. CDR3 bases: TGCGCCAGCAGCTTGGGGGACATTTTATCCGGGGAGCTGTTTTTT. The chain uses TRBV5-1 and TRBJ2-2, with TRBD1 as a possible D gene (6 bases). Germline CDR1 and CDR2: SGHRS and YFSETQ. This CDR3 is 15 amino acids long. The ends were cut back, 0 bases at V and 6 bases at J, with 12 bases in the middle.

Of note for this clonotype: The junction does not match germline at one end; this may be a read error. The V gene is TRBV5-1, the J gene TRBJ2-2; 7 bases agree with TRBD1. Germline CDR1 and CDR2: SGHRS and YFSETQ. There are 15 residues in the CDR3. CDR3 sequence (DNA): TGCGCCACCAGCCGGACAGGAGATAACACCGGGGAGCTGTTTTTT. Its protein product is CATSRTGDNTGELFF.

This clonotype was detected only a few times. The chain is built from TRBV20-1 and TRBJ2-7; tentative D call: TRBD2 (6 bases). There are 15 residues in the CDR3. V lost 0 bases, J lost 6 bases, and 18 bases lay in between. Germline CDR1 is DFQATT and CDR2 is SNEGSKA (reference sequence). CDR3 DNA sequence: TGCAGTGCTAGAGATCCCAGGGAGGTGTCGGGCGAGCAGTACTTC. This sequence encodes CSARDPREVSGEQYF.

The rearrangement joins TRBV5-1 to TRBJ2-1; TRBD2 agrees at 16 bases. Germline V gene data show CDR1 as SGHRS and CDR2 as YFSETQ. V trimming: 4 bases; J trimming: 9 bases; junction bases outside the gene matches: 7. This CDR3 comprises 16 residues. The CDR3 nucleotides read TGCGCCAGCAGCCTTGGGGGACTAGCGGGAGGGTCTGAGCAGTTCTTC. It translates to CASSLGGLAGGSEQFF. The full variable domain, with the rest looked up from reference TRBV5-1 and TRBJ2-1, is KAGVTQTPRYLIKTRGQQVTLSCSPISGHRSVSWYQQTPGQGLQFLFEYFSETQRNKGNFPGRFSGRQFSNSRSEMNVSTLELGDSALYLCASSLGGLAGGSEQFFGPGTRLTVL.

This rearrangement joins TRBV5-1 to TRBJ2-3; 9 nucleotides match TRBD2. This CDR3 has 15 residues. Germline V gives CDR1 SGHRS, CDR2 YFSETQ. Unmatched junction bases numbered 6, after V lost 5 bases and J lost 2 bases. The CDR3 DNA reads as TGCGCCAGCAGTCCTCTAGCGGGACCCACAGATACGCAGTATTTT. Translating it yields CASSPLAGPTDTQYF.

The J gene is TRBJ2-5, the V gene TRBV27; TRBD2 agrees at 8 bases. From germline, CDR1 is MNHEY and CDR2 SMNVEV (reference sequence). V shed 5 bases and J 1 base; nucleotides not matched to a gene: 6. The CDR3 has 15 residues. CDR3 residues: CASSPSAGGQETQYF. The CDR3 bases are TGTGCCAGCAGTCCCTCCGCGGGGGGCCAAGAGACCCAGTACTTC.

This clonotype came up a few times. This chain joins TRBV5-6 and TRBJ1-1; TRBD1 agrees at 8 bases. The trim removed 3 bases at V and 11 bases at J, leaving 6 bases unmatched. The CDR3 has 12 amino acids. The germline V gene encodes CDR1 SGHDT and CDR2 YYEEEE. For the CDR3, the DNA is TGTGCCAGCAGCTCCGGGACAGGCGGGGCTTTCTTT. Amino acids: CASSSGTGGAFF. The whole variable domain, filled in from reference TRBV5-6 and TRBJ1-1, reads DAGVTQSPTHLIKTRGQQVTLRCSPKSGHDTVSWYQQALGQGPQFIFQYYEEEERQRGNFPDRFSGHQFPNYSSELNVNALLLGDSALYLCASSSGTGGAFFGQGTRLTVV.

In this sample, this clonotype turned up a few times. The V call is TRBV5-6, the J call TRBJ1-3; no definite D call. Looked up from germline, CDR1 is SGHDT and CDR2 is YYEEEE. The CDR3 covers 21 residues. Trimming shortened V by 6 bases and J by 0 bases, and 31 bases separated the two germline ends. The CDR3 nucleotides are TGTGCCAGCAAAGGAGCATTTAGTGACGGACGATCAAGTGACTCTGGAAACACCATATATTTT. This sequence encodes CASKGAFSDGRSSDSGNTIYF.

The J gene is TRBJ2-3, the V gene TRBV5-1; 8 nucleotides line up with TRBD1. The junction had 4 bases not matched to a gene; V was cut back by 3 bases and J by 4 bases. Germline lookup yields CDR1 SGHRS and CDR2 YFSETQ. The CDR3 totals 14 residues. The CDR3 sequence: CASSSSTGADTQYF. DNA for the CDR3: TGCGCCAGCAGCTCATCGACAGGGGCAGATACGCAGTATTTT. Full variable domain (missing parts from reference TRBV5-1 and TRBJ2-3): KAGVTQTPRYLIKTRGQQVTLSCSPISGHRSVSWYQQTPGQGLQFLFEYFSETQRNKGNFPGRFSGRQFSNSRSEMNVSTLELGDSALYLCASSSSTGADTQYFGPGTRLTVL.

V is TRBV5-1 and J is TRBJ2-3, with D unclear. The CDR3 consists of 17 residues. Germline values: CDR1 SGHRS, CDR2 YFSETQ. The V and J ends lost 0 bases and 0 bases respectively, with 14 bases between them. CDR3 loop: CASSLGLKIDSTDTQYF. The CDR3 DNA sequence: TGCGCCAGCAGCTTGGGCCTGAAAATAGATAGCACAGATACGCAGTATTTT.

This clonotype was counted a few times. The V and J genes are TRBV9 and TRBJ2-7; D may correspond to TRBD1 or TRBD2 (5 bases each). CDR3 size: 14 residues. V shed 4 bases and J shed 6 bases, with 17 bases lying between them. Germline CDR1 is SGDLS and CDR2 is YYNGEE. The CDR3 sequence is CASSTPRIGGEQYF. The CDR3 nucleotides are TGTGCCAGCAGCACACCCCGTATTGGGGGCGAGCAGTACTTC.

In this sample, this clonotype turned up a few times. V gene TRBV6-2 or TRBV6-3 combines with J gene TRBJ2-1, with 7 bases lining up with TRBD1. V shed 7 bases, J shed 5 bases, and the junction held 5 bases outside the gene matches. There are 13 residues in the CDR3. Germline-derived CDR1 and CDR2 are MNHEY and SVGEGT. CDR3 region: CASTGTEDNEQFF. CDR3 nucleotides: TGTGCCAGCACCGGGACAGAGGACAATGAGCAGTTCTTC.

This CDR3 reads CSAVPPAGGFSGANVLTF. In DNA form, the CDR3 reads TGCAGTGCCGTCCCCCCAGCGGGGGGATTCTCTGGGGCCAACGTCCTGACTTTC. The J gene is TRBJ2-6, the V gene TRBV20-1; 9 bases align to TRBD2. The CDR3 spans 18 residues. Per the germline V gene, CDR1 is DFQATT and CDR2 is SNEGSKA (reference sequence). Unmatched junction bases numbered 12, after V lost 6 bases and J lost 0 bases.